These T cell receptor beta chains were read from a single sample in a study of blood T cells in healthy people across ages. TCRdb passed the 5' RACE reads through MiXCR, listing each CDR3 protein once. Of 1.5 million to 2 million distinct CDR3 sequences in the sample, approximately 50% are singletons; the top ten hold 2% to 2.5%. Specimen: blood. The source of these receptors is a middle-aged woman in good health. CDR3s include the opening cysteine and the closing phenylalanine or tryptophan. The D gene is left open where the match is weak. Rows may omit the clone size; those that give it use once, few, many or a size class.

D gene,clone size,J gene,V gene,CDR3 protein,CDR3 DNA
.,.,TRBJ1-2,TRBV6-5,CASSAYGGYGYTF,TGTGCCAGCAGTGCCTACGGGGGCTATGGCTACACCTTC
TRBD1,.,TRBJ1-1,TRBV12-3/TRBV12-4,CASRPGQGGGTEAFF,TGTGCCAGCAGGCCGGGACAGGGGGGAGGCACTGAAGCTTTCTTT
.,few,TRBJ2-7,TRBV20-1,CSARDLAVGGEQYF,TGCAGTGCTAGAGATTTGGCCGTCGGCGGCGAGCAGTACTTC
.,many,TRBJ2-7,TRBV2,CASRDVSYEQYF,TGTGCCAGCCGGGACGTCTCCTACGAGCAGTACTTC
.,.,TRBJ1-2,TRBV12-3/TRBV12-4,CASSRGPYSSNYGYTF,TGTGCCAGCAGTAGAGGGCCCTATTCGTCTAACTATGGCTACACCTTC
.,.,TRBJ2-3,TRBV12-3/TRBV12-4,CASRPGRASTDTQYF,TGTGCCAGCAGGCCGGGCAGAGCGAGCACAGATACGCAGTATTTT
TRBD2,once,TRBJ2-1,TRBV10-3,CAISERAGVYNEQFF,TGTGCCATCAGTGAACGGGCGGGGGTCTACAATGAGCAGTTCTTC
.,few,TRBJ1-2,TRBV4-3,CASSQVFGSERGYTF,TGCGCCAGCAGCCAAGTGTTCGGATCGGAGAGGGGCTACACCTTC
TRBD2,.,TRBJ2-3,TRBV4-3,CASSQNSGAGTDTQYF,TGCGCCAGCAGCCAGAATAGCGGGGCGGGCACAGATACGCAGTATTTT
.,.,TRBJ2-3,TRBV12-3/TRBV12-4,CASSLEQSRGILHRVSTDTQYF,TGTGCCAGCAGTTTAGAGCAGAGTAGGGGGATCCTTCACCGGGTGAGCACAGATACGCAGTATTTT
TRBD2,few,TRBJ2-7,TRBV27,CASSFSGISSYEQYF,TGTGCCAGCAGCTTTAGCGGGATAAGCTCCTACGAGCAGTACTTC
TRBD1,few,TRBJ2-1,TRBV7-7,CASSPGQVNNEQFF,TGTGCTAGCAGTCCGGGACAGGTAAACAATGAGCAGTTCTTC
.,.,TRBJ2-5,TRBV18,CASLPNTKTQYF,TGTGCCAGCTTACCAAATACAAAGACCCAGTACTTC
.,.,TRBJ1-2,TRBV28,CASRSLVGYTF,TGTGCCAGCAGGAGTTTAGTAGGCTACACCTTC
.,few,TRBJ2-3,TRBV28,CASRPLSTDTQYF,TGTGCCAGCAGACCACTTAGCACAGATACGCAGTATTTT